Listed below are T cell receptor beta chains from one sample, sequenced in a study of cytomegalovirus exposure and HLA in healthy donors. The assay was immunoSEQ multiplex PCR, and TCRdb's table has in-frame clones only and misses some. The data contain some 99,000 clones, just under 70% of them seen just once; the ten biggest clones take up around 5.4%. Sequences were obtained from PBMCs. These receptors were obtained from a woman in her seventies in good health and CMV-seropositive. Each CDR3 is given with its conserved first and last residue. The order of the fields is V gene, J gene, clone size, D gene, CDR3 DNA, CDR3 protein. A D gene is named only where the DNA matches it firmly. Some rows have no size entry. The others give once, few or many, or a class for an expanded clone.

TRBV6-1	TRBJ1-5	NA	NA	TGTGCCAGCAGTGAGTCCCATAGCAATCAGCCCCAGCATTTT	CASSESHSNQPQHF
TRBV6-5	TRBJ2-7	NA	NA	TGTGCCAGCAGTTACACCAGGGTCTCCTACGAGCAGTACTTC	CASSYTRVSYEQYF
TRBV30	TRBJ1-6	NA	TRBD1	TGTGCCTGGAGCTGGACAGGGGAGAATTCACCCCTCCACTTT	CAWSWTGENSPLHF
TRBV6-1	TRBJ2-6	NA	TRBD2	TGTGCCAGCAGTGAAGTTAGACTAGCGGGGTACTCTGGGGCCAACGTCCTGACTTTC	CASSEVRLAGYSGANVLTF
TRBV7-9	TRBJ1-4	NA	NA	TGTGCCAGCAGCTCCCAACAGGGAACTAATGAAAAACTGTTTTTT	CASSSQQGTNEKLFF
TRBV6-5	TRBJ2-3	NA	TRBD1	TGTGCCAGCAGTTCGGGGACAGCGCCCGGAGATACGCAGTATTTT	CASSSGTAPGDTQYF
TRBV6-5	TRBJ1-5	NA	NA	TGTGCCAGCAGGTTCGGGGTTGAGCCCCAGCATTTT	CASRFGVEPQHF
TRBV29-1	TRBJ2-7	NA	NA	TGCAGCGTTGGGGCAGGGGCATCCTACGAGCAGTACTTC	CSVGAGASYEQYF
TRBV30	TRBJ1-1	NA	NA	TGTGCCTGGAGTGGACAGTCGAACACTGAAGCTTTCTTT	CAWSGQSNTEAFF
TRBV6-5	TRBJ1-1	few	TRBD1	TGTGCCAGCAGTTACTCGATCCCGGGACAGGGTGGCGCTTTCTTT	CASSYSIPGQGGAFF
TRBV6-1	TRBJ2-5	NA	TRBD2	TGTGCCAGCACCCGACTAGCGGGGGAGGAGACCCAGTACTTC	CASTRLAGEETQYF
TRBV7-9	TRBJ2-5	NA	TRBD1	TGTGCCAGCAGCCTAAGGACAGGGCCCCAAGAGACCCAGTACTTC	CASSLRTGPQETQYF
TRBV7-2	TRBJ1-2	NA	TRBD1	TGTGCCAGCAGCTCGGACAGGGCGTATGGCTACACCTTC	CASSSDRAYGYTF
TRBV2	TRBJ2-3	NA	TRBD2	TGTGCCAGCAGTGAAAGACTAGCGGGGACAGATACGCAGTATTTT	CASSERLAGTDTQYF
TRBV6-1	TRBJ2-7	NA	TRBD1	TGTGCCAGCAGGCTCGCTTGGACAGGGGCCTACGAGCAGTACTTC	CASRLAWTGAYEQYF
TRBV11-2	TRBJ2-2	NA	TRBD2	TGTGCCAGCAGCTTGACTAGCGGATACACCGGGGAGCTGTTTTTT	CASSLTSGYTGELFF
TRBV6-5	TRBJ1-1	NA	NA	TGTGCCAGCAGTTACTCGAAGGGGGGGGGCACTGAAGCTTTCTTT	CASSYSKGGGTEAFF
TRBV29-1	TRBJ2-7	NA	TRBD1	TGCAGCGCCCTGGGACAGGGGGCCTACGAGCAGTACTTC	CSALGQGAYEQYF
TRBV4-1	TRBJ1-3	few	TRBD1	TGCGCCAGCAGCCAAACTGGGACAGGGGGCGGAAGCACCATATATTTT	CASSQTGTGGGSTIYF
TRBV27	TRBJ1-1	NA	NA	TGTGCCAGCAGCATAGTCGTGGGGCGGACTGAAGCTTTCTTT	CASSIVVGRTEAFF
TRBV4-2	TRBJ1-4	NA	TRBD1	TGTGCCAGCAGCCTTTACGGACAGGGGGCAACTAATGAAAAACTGTTTTTT	CASSLYGQGATNEKLFF
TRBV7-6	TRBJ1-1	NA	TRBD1	TGTGCCAGCAGCTTCTGTGGGACAGGGGGAGGTAGGGAAGAGACTGAAGCTTTCTTT	CASSFCGTGGGREETEAFF
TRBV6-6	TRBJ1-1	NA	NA	TGTGCCACCTACTATATGACAGGGAACACTGAAGCTTTCTTT	CATYYMTGNTEAFF
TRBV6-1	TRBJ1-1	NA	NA	TGTGCCAGCAGTGAATCGGGGGGGGCAGATTTCACTGAAGCTTTCTTT	CASSESGGADFTEAFF
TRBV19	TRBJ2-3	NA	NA	TGTGCCAGTAGTCCTCCCACAGATACGCAGTATTTT	CASSPPTDTQYF
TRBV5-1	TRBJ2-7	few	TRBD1	TGCGCCAGCAGCCGGGGACAGGGGAATGCCTACGAGCAGTACTTC	CASSRGQGNAYEQYF
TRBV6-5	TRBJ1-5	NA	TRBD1	TGTGCCAGCAGTTCCTCGTGGGACAGGGCCCACCAGCCCCAGCATTTT	CASSSSWDRAHQPQHF
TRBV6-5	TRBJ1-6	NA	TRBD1	TGTGCCAGCAGTTACTCGCGCCAGGGGGATTCACCCCTCCACTTT	CASSYSRQGDSPLHF
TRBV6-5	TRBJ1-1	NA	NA	TGTGCCAGCAACCCCAGGGGACGGAACACTGAAGCTTTCTTT	CASNPRGRNTEAFF
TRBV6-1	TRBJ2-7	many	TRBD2	TGTGCCAGCAGTGCTACCGGGACTAGCGGGGTCGTTTACGAGCAGTACTTC	CASSATGTSGVVYEQYF
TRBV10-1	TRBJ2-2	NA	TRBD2	TGCGCCAGCAGGGAGACTAGCTTTGACGGGGAGCTGTTTTTT	CASRETSFDGELFF
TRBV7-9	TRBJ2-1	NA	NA	TGTGCCAGCAGCTTAGCCATCCTACGCGACAATGAGCAGTTCTTC	CASSLAILRDNEQFF
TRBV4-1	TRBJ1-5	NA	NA	TGCGCCAGCAGCCAAGCGAGTACCCGAAATCAGCCCCAGCATTTT	CASSQASTRNQPQHF
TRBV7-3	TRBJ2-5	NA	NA	TGTGCCAGCAGCGAAAATTTGGGGGCTGGGACCCAGTACTTC	CASSENLGAGTQYF
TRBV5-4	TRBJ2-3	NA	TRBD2	TGTGCCAGCAGCGGGCCCAGCGGGAGCGCAGATACGCAGTATTTT	CASSGPSGSADTQYF
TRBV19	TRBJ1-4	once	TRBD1	TGTGCCAGTACCACAACAGGGGGCGGAGAAAAACTGTTTTTT	CASTTTGGGEKLFF
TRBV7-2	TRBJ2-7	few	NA	TGTGCCAGCAGCAATACCGGGACTTCCTACGAGCAGTACTTC	CASSNTGTSYEQYF
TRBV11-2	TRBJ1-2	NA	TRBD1	TGTGCCAGCAGCTTTTCGCAGGGGGATGATGGCTACACCTTC	CASSFSQGDDGYTF
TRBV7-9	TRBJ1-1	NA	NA	TGTGCCAGCAGCCCAGATTTGAACACTGAAGCTTTCTTT	CASSPDLNTEAFF
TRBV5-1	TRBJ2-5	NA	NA	TGCGCCAGCAGCTTGGCCGGGGGCCAAGAGACCCAGTACTTC	CASSLAGGQETQYF
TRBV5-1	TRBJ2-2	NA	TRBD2	TGCGCCAGCACTCCATTGCGGGGGGGCCAAGGCGGGGAGCTGTTTTTT	CASTPLRGGQGGELFF
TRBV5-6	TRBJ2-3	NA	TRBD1	TGTGCCAGCAGTCCCCCGGGACAGGGGACAGATACGCAGTATTTT	CASSPPGQGTDTQYF
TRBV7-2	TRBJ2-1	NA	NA	TGTGCCAGCAGCGGAGACGGGTTCCTGGTAAATGAGCAGTTCTTC	CASSGDGFLVNEQFF
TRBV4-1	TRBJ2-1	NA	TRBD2	TGCGCCAGCAGCCAAGGATTGCGGGGGGGCCGGAATGAGCAGTTCTTC	CASSQGLRGGRNEQFF
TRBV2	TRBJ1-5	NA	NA	TGTGCCAGCAGGGCCGACAGTGGGCCCCAGCATTTT	CASRADSGPQHF
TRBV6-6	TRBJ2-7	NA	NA	TGTGCCAGCAGTTACTCCCAGGGTTACGAGCAGTACTTC	CASSYSQGYEQYF
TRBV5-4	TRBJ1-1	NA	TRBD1	TGTGCCACCTATAAGGGGGCGACTGAAGCTTTCTTT	CATYKGATEAFF
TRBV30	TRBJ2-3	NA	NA	TGTGCCTGGAGTGGTGGGGCTACCACAGATACGCAGTATTTT	CAWSGGATTDTQYF
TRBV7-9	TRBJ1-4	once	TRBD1	TGTGCCAGCAGCTTAGCTCTCCAGGGGGCGGTCGAAAAACTGTTTTTT	CASSLALQGAVEKLFF
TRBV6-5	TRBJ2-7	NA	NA	TGTGCCAGCAGTTTCGACAGGAAAACCTACGAGCAGTACTTC	CASSFDRKTYEQYF
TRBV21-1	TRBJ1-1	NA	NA	NA	CASRWGLGNTEAFF
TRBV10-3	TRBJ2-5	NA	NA	TGTGCCATCAGTGAGTCAGGGGCTACAACTATAGAGACCCAGTACTTC	CAISESGATTIETQYF
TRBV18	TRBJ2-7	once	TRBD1	TGTGCCAGCTCATCTACGGGACAGGGGGTCCTCGAGCAGTACTTC	CASSSTGQGVLEQYF
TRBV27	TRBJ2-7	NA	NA	TGTGCCAGCAGGTTCGGGAGCTCCTACGAGCAGTACTTC	CASRFGSSYEQYF
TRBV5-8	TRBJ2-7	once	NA	TGTGCCAGCAGCAGGACTTCCTACGAGCAGTACTTC	CASSRTSYEQYF
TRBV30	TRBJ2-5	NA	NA	TGTGCCTGGGGTCAGAATCAAGAGACCCAGTACTTC	CAWGQNQETQYF
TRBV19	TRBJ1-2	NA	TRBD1	TGTGCCGCAAGATCGGACAGGGAAGGCTATGGCTACACCTTC	CAARSDREGYGYTF
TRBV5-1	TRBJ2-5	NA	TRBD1	TGCGCCAGCAGCTTGGGTACGACAGGGGGGACGGAGACCCAGTACTTC	CASSLGTTGGTETQYF